This entry features one T cell receptor beta chain sequence. The V gene lost 4 bases and the J gene lost 8 bases, with 15 bases spanning the gap. This CDR3 spans 14 amino acids. Germline V CDR1 and CDR2: SGDLS, YYNGEE. Authors' data handling: How many nucleated cells were present was estimated from reference gene primer amplification. Sequencing was performed with immunoSEQ multiplex PCR; in TCRdb, only in-frame clones are kept and a portion is missing. V and J calls and clone size are given by that table; D and trimming were obtained from the DNA. The profile covers roughly 95,000 clones, with about four fifths appearing a single time and around 7.3% taken by the ten largest. This sample is drawn from a study of blood T cell repertoires in COVID-19. Study overall: The United States, Italy and Spain provided the acute and convalescent COVID-19 samples. In each case, the material was cDNA or gDNA derived from T cells, B-cell-depleted T cells, or PBMCs.

The receptor was isolated from a man between 50 and 59 years old with active or convalescent COVID-19. The rearrangement joins TRBV9 to TRBJ1-4; D remains unclear. Sample: peripheral blood. In DNA, the CDR3 is TGTGCCAGCAGCCTCGGCGGGCAGCCAGAAAAACTGTTTTTT. Its translation is CASSLGGQPEKLFF.